This T cell receptor (beta chain) was sequenced for a study of human T cells and chemical hapten exposure. Time point indicated: patch test 3, about 24 weeks after DPC sensitization. Treatment noted: therapeutic diphenylcyclopropenone sensitization with weekly scalp DPC. One entry per CDR3 protein results from TCRdb running MiXCR on the RACE reads. The sample contains about 170,000 distinct CDR3 sequences, about a quarter of which appear only once. Unmatched junction bases numbered 2, after V lost 5 bases and J lost 4 bases. Germline V gene sequence: CDR1 SGHTA, CDR2 FQGTGA. CDR3 size: 13 residues. Only a few counts were recorded for this clonotype.

The receptor comes from a woman aged 18-30 years with alopecia areata. Some clones in this sample may be carry-over from other donors' samples. The sample here was whole blood, taken in connection with sensitization to the hapten diphenylcyclopropenone (DPC). J is TRBJ2-5 and V is TRBV7-3, with 9 nucleotides matching TRBD1. The CDR3 DNA reads as TGTGCCAGCAGCGCGGACAGGGGAGAGACCCAGTACTTC. It is translated as CASSADRGETQYF.